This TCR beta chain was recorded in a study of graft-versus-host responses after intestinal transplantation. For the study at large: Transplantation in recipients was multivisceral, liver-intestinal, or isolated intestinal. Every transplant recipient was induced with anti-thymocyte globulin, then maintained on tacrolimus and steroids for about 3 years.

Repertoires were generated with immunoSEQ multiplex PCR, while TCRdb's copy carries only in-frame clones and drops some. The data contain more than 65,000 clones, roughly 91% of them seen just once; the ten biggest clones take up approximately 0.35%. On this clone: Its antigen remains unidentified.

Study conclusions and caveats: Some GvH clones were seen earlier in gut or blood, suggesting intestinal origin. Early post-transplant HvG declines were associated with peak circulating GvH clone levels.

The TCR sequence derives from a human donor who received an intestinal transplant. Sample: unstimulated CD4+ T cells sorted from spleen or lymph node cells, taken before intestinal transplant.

The CDR3 is CASSEGTSGSSSEQFF. The DNA of the CDR3 is TGTGCCAGCAGCGAGGGGACTAGCGGGAGTTCTAGTGAGCAGTTCTTC. This chain uses TRBV9 with TRBJ2-1; 14 positions agree with TRBD2. The CDR3 sequence is 16 residues long. The germline gives CDR1 SGDLS, CDR2 YYNGEE. With 3 bases clipped from V and 9 bases from J, the junction kept 8 bases outside the gene matches.